What follows describes a single T cell receptor beta chain. Per the authors' pipeline: Reference gene primer amplification in the assay estimated nucleated cell counts. Some clones are missing from TCRdb's copy, which holds only in-frame ones; the method was immunoSEQ multiplex PCR. V, J and clone size derive from that table, while D and trimming were established from the DNA sequence. This sample has roughly 190,000 clones, with 80% to 95% found just once. The source of the sample is a study of blood T cell repertoires in COVID-19. For the study at large: Samples came from the United States, Italy and Spain, spanning acute and convalescent COVID-19. PBMCs, B-cell-depleted T cells, or T cells were the source of the cDNA or gDNA that made up the material.

The V end lost 5 bases, the J end lost 8 bases, and 15 bases lay between the germline ends. Germline CDR1 MNHEY, CDR2 SMNVEV (reference sequence). The CDR3 is 13 residues long. The specimen sequenced was peripheral blood. The chain recombines TRBV27 with TRBJ1-2, with D tentatively TRBD1 (6 bases). This clonotype was obtained from a man in his fifties or sixties with acute or convalescent COVID-19. The CDR3 reads CASSLNRVRGYTF. The CDR3 DNA reads as TGTGCCAGCAGTCTCAACAGGGTTCGGGGCTACACCTTC.